The entry below describes one T cell receptor (beta chain). It lacks a known antigen. It has no much larger one-base neighbor in the sample; base qualities were not kept. The data were taken from a study of blood T cell repertoires in COVID-19 (dated by TCRdb to 2019 to 2021). Regarding the complete study: The collaborator samples originated in the United States, Italy and Spain and spanned the acute and convalescent phases of COVID-19. The prospective study material was composed of cDNA or gDNA derived from T cells, B-cell-depleted T cells, or PBMCs. Subjects who had been exposed to COVID-19, were actively infected with it, or had recovered from it provided the deeply sampled blood TCRbeta repertoires that made up the dataset. A freely available public database, intended as a resource for researchers studying the immune response to SARS-CoV-2, is where the repertoires were released. Samples were obtained from the ongoing ImmuneRACE study (first 160 participants) and from about 1,300 subjects provided by 6 global collaborators. Sample metadata almost always included a de-identified subject ID, COVID-19 status, age in years and sex. Where available, HLA class I and class II types were obtained from metadata supplied by the sample provider rather than from assay-based typing.

TCRbeta CDR3 regions were amplified from genomic DNA by means of the immunoSEQ Assay, a bias-controlled multiplex PCR. The study's processing was this. Nucleated cell counts per sample were estimated from amplification of reference gene primers within the assay. Sequence reads were collapsed and filtered to measure the absolute abundance of every unique TCRbeta CDR3 rearrangement. For each sample, productive Simpson clonality was calculated as the square root of Simpson's diversity index across productive rearrangements. The clones in this table, taken by TCRdb from immuneACCESS, are in-frame only. Not every clone is retained; where verified, under half of the shortfall comes from an unresolved V gene, and the cause of the rest is unknown. That table supplies the V and J calls and clone size; D and trimming were determined from the DNA. The sample contains approximately 360,000 clones, 85% to 90% of them found a single time. Roughly 0.97% of the sample comes from the top ten.

Enrolling through a virtual design, the prospective study's participants ranged in age from roughly 18 to 90 years and lived across 24 United States geographic areas. In the prospective study, participants were assigned to cohorts based on the clinical history participants reported in a screening survey and a study questionnaire. Each participant in the prospective study had whole blood, serum and a nasopharyngeal or oropharyngeal swab collected by mobile phlebotomists. Prospective study participants could optionally give additional blood draws and questionnaires over an approximately 2-month period. Blood samples from the prospective study were shipped frozen or at room temperature prior to DNA extraction. Results the study describes overall, beyond this receptor: The amount of clinical and demographic metadata varied by source and participant and was provided uncurated.

CDR1 SGHDN and CDR2 FVKESK are derived from the germline V gene. Trimming removed 1 base from V and 9 bases from J, leaving 12 bases between the germline ends. From cysteine to phenylalanine, the CDR3 is 13 amino acids long. Of the read, only the CDR3 DNA is kept; its 39 bases are in frame from base 1. Sequenced material: PBMCs or T cells enriched from blood (not recorded which). The source of this sequence is a woman younger than 45 with acute COVID-19. Recombination joined TRBV14 with TRBJ1-1; TRBD1 is possibly the D segment (5 matching bases). The DNA reads TGTGCCAGCAGCCAAGTATTTTGGACAAAAGCTTTCTTT. This translates into CASSQVFWTKAFF.